In its sample, the clone carrying this TCR beta chain was seen many times. The target antigen is unknown. This specimen comes from a study of beta chain features in type 1 diabetes. Study-wide results and limits: Compared with healthy donors, patients appeared to share more similar naive, central memory and regulatory TCRB repertoires. Significant though moderate, a shortening of TCRB CDR3s appeared in all four CD4+ subsets of Type 1 diabetes patients.

The germline V and J ends were trimmed by 3 bases and 9 bases, with 12 bases remaining between them. Germline V gene sequence: CDR1 SGHTA, CDR2 FQGTGA. CDR3 size: 13 residues. The authors sorted CD4+ naive, central memory, regulatory and stem cell-like memory cells via CD45RO/CCR7/CD25/CD127/CD95/CD27. Purity above 95% was achieved in all sorted populations. Since all of the isolated RNA was reverse transcribed, expressed TCRB transcripts were what got sequenced. Mean read depth for naive, central memory and regulatory T cell samples was around 3.5 million reads. Produced via immunoSEQ multiplex PCR; TCRdb's table is partial and in-frame only. This table holds some 140,000 clones, around 8.8% found once.

The sample was central memory CD4+ T cells from blood. The chain is built from TRBV7-3 and TRBJ1-5; D possibly corresponds to TRBD1 (5 bases). This TCR was recovered from a man between 25 and 39 years old with type 1 diabetes. CDR3 bases: TGTGCCAGCAGCTTTGGGACCGGGGGGCCCCAGCATTTT. It encodes CASSFGTGGPQHF.